This T cell receptor beta chain was captured by sequencing in a study of T cell clusters in autoimmune cytopenias (dated by TCRdb to between 2018 and 2021). Background for the entire study: Per sample, TRB sequencing gave a median depth of around 53,000 reads and a median of 2,350 distinct TRB clonotypes. The study was designed to test whether a disease-specific immune repertoire signature usable as a blood-based biomarker is carried by autoimmune cytopenia patients. Alongside healthy, CLL and autoimmune hepatitis controls, autoimmune cytopenia patients had their peripheral blood TRB and IGH repertoires sequenced at active disease and again during treatment follow-up.

Note on this clonotype: There is no known antigen for this receptor.

Beyond this particular receptor, the publication reports: The TRB repertoire shifts, including less even repertoires in secondary cytopenia and CLL, mostly reflected lymphoma bias and not autoimmunity. The T cell clusters were defined only in silico, and the functional role of the clusters was left to be validated experimentally. Healthy donors had almost three times as many exclusive TRB clusters as active autoimmune hepatitis patients, a finding consistent with an autoimmunity-wide signature. The cluster-lack signature was not observed for secondary cytopenia versus CLL, as the signature was apparently masked by the dominant lymphoma-associated repertoire. A lack of physiological T cell clusters in primary autoimmune cytopenia patients was suggested by GLIPH, as 51 clusters were found to be exclusive to healthy donors versus some 18 exclusive to patients.

From the cysteine through the phenylalanine, the CDR3 covers 15 amino acids. DNA is not recorded here. CDR1 and CDR2 (SGHDN, FVKESK) derive from the germline V gene. Per sample, around 250 ng of peripheral blood genomic DNA, tens of thousands of genome equivalents, was used for TRB amplification. Multiplex PCR with a touch-down protocol amplified TRB rearrangements, with the TRB-A and TRB-B primer pools combined in a single tube. Two consecutive PCR reactions with Phusion HS II polymerase added Illumina adapters and sample indices to the amplicons. After gel purification with the NucleoSpin Gel and PCR Clean-up kit, the amplicons were quantified by Qubit and checked for quality on an Agilent 2100 Bioanalyzer. Sequencing of the libraries was performed on an Illumina MiSeq with 600-cycle, single-indexed, paired-end runs. The authors' analysis ran thus. MiXCR version 2.1.12 with the default MiXCR reference library was used to align and assemble TRB reads. A clone was defined by each unique CDR3 nucleotide sequence, and the analysis included only productive sequences supported by at least two reads. To assess repertoire diversity, an R script computed alpha-parameterized diversity profiles (alpha 0 to 5), which included the Shannon (alpha 1) and Simpson (alpha 2) indices. The tcR package was used to compute combinatorial TRB VJ usage, which was then compared between cohorts by principal component analysis with ade4. GLIPH was used to cluster TCRbeta CDR3s in pairs of cohorts matched for age and read depth, and a Wilcoxon test was used to compare cluster frequencies. Once TCRdb had reprocessed the reads, it stored one entry per CDR3 protein sequence and supplied no DNA. The V and J calls and clone size come from TCRdb's table, not from the authors' own analysis. The sample's table lists a count of 5,500 to 7,500 distinct CDR3 sequences. The ten largest clones add up to about 9% of the sample.

The source of this sequence is a human donor with an autoimmune cytopenia or autoimmune hepatitis (not recorded which). The sample consisted of peripheral blood. The V and J segments used are TRBV14 and TRBJ1-2; TCRdb gives TRBD1 as the D gene, but with no DNA this cannot be confirmed. The CDR3 region has the sequence CASSQANRERRGYTF. Reference TRBV14 and TRBJ1-2 genes cover what lies past the CDR3, so the full variable domain is EAGVTQFPSHSVIEKGQTVTLRCDPISGHDNLYWYRRVMGKEIKFLLHFVKESKQDESGMPNNRFLAERTGGTYSTLKVQPAELEDSGVYFCASSQANRERRGYTFGSGTRLTVV.